This T cell receptor beta chain was captured by sequencing in a study of cytotoxic CD8 clonotypes in ibrutinib-treated CLL. The repertoire was sequenced with immunoSEQ multiplex PCR; TCRdb's copy has only in-frame clones and lacks some. The sample consists of about 45,000 clones, approximately 70% of them appearing once. In this sample, this clone turned up many times. Sample: PBMCs, taken after 24 months of ibrutinib treatment. The TCR sequence derives from a human donor with chronic lymphocytic leukemia.

CDR3 sequence reads: CASSIDPRAGGYTF. The DNA for the CDR3 is TGTGCCAGTAGTATAGACCCTCGGGCCGGCGGCTACACCTTC. This sequence joins TRBV19 and TRBJ1-2; D is uncertain. Germline-derived CDR1 and CDR2 are LNHDA and SQIVND (reference sequence). V shed 0 bases and J shed 8 bases, with 13 bases lying between them. This CDR3 has 14 amino acids.